A selection of T cell receptor beta chains follows, all from one sample in a study of blood T cell repertoires in COVID-19. Repertoires were generated with immunoSEQ multiplex PCR, while TCRdb's copy carries only in-frame clones and drops some. The sample carries some 20,000 clones, 90% recorded once. Sequencing used peripheral blood. The receptor set was obtained from a man in his 70s with acute or convalescent COVID-19. CDR3s include the opening cysteine and the closing phenylalanine or tryptophan. The order of the fields is D gene, clone size, J gene, V gene, CDR3 protein, CDR3 DNA. The D gene is left open where the match is weak. Part of the rows lack a size; the others show once, few, many or a class for expanded clones.

TRBD2 | . | TRBJ2-1 | TRBV11-1 | CASSLEGGGAYNEQFF | TGTGCCAGCAGCTTAGAGGGCGGGGGGGCCTACAATGAGCAGTTCTTC
. | . | TRBJ1-4 | TRBV24-1 | CATSEEGPGEKLFF | TGTGCCACCAGTGAAGAGGGTCCGGGAGAAAAACTGTTTTTT
TRBD1 | once | TRBJ2-7 | TRBV5-1 | CASSTGPGQGPYEQYF | TGCGCCAGCAGCACGGGGCCGGGACAGGGTCCCTACGAGCAGTACTTC
TRBD1 | . | TRBJ1-5 | TRBV27 | CASSSHSPHDRVLRGVNQPQHF | TGTGCCAGCAGCTCACATAGCCCGCACGACAGGGTCCTGCGGGGGGTCAATCAGCCCCAGCATTTT
. | . | TRBJ1-1 | TRBV7-9 | CASRSSFNTEAFF | TGTGCCAGCAGATCGAGCTTTAACACTGAAGCTTTCTTT
. | . | TRBJ1-2 | TRBV5-1 | CASSLAGNNYGYTF | TGCGCCAGCAGCTTGGCAGGGAACAACTATGGCTACACCTTC
. | . | TRBJ2-5 | TRBV15 | CATSRDQGLGETQYF | TGTGCCACCAGCAGAGATCAGGGGTTGGGAGAGACCCAGTACTTC
TRBD2 | . | TRBJ2-3 | TRBV5-4 | CASSPGLAGGPGDTQYF | TGTGCCAGCAGCCCAGGTCTAGCGGGGGGGCCTGGTGATACGCAGTATTTT
TRBD1 | . | TRBJ1-3 | TRBV10-3 | CAISSDRENTIYF | TGTGCCATCAGTTCGGACAGGGAGAACACCATATATTTT
TRBD1 | . | TRBJ1-5 | TRBV27 | CASRGQGFYQPQHF | TGTGCCAGCAGGGGACAGGGATTTTATCAGCCCCAGCATTTT
TRBD1 | once | TRBJ1-2 | TRBV28 | CASKPTPGQGDYGYTF | TGTGCCAGCAAGCCCACGCCGGGACAGGGGGACTATGGCTACACCTTC
TRBD2 | . | TRBJ2-2 | TRBV9 | CASRRAGGTTGELFF | TGTGCCAGCAGACGAGCGGGAGGTACCACCGGGGAGCTGTTTTTT
. | few | TRBJ1-4 | TRBV5-1 | CASSLGRGGFSTNEKLFF | TGCGCCAGCAGCTTGGGCAGGGGCGGCTTCTCTACTAATGAAAAACTGTTTTTT
. | . | TRBJ2-2 | TRBV9 | CASSVGLLDGELFF | TGTGCCAGCAGCGTAGGGCTTCTCGACGGGGAGCTGTTTTTT
. | few | TRBJ2-7 | TRBV23-1 | CASSQSGGLEYEQYF | TGCGCCAGCAGTCAATCCGGGGGACTGGAGTACGAGCAGTACTTC
TRBD2 | . | TRBJ2-1 | TRBV27 | CASTPRSLAGGTQLFF | TGTGCCAGCACCCCCAGGTCGCTAGCGGGGGGTACGCAGTTGTTCTTC
. | . | TRBJ2-3 | TRBV18 | CASSPLGPPPDTQYF | TGTGCCAGCTCACCACTGGGCCCCCCTCCAGATACGCAGTATTTT
. | . | TRBJ1-2 | TRBV5-8 | CASSQQTSSNYGYTF | TGTGCCAGCAGCCAGCAGACAAGCTCTAACTATGGCTACACCTTC
TRBD1 | . | TRBJ1-2 | TRBV10-1 | CASVLMDRRLANYGYTF | TGCGCCAGCGTACTCATGGACAGGCGTCTAGCTAACTATGGCTACACCTTC
. | . | TRBJ1-1 | TRBV28 | CASSLLFGGQGEAFF | TGTGCCAGCAGTTTATTATTTGGGGGCCAAGGTGAAGCTTTCTTT
TRBD2 | . | TRBJ2-3 | TRBV6-5 | CASSYGSSGGTDTQYF | TGTGCCAGCAGTTACGGGAGTAGCGGGGGCACAGATACGCAGTATTTT
. | . | TRBJ1-2 | TRBV6-6 | CASSYSFDGYTF | TGTGCCAGCAGTTACTCGTTCGATGGCTACACCTTC
. | . | TRBJ1-2 | TRBV6-2/TRBV6-3 | CASSYRRALNYGYTF | TGTGCCAGCAGTTACCGCAGGGCCCTTAACTATGGCTACACCTTC
TRBD2 | few | TRBJ2-7 | TRBV5-8 | CASKSSGSSYEQYF | TGTGCCAGTAAATCTAGCGGGAGCAGCTACGAGCAGTACTTC
. | . | TRBJ2-7 | TRBV11-2 | CASSSSTGPSEQYF | TGTGCCAGCAGCTCGTCGACAGGTCCCTCCGAGCAGTACTTC
. | . | TRBJ1-6 | TRBV11-2 | CASSLGPREDSPLHF | TGTGCCAGCAGCTTAGGTCCCAGGGAGGATTCACCCCTCCACTTT
TRBD2 | . | TRBJ2-1 | TRBV29-1 | CSVDGTRGDEQFF | TGCAGCGTTGACGGGACTAGGGGCGATGAGCAGTTCTTC
. | . | TRBJ1-2 | TRBV18 | CASSEGQNYGYTF | TGTGCCAGCTCCGAAGGACAGAACTATGGCTACACCTTC
TRBD2 | . | TRBJ2-1 | TRBV27 | CASSLSSGLHEQFF | TGTGCCAGCAGTTTGTCTAGCGGGCTCCACGAGCAGTTCTTC
. | . | TRBJ2-7 | TRBV3-1/TRBV3-2 | CASSQTVAGIHEQYF | TGTGCCAGCAGCCAGACAGTAGCAGGGATCCACGAGCAGTACTTC
TRBD2 | . | TRBJ2-1 | TRBV11-2 | CASSLGLAGVYEQFF | TGTGCCAGCAGCCTAGGGCTAGCGGGAGTCTATGAGCAGTTCTTC
. | once | TRBJ1-3 | TRBV19 | CASTSPSSGNTIYF | TGTGCCAGTACCTCCCCGTCCTCTGGAAACACCATATATTTT
. | . | TRBJ1-1 | TRBV3-1/TRBV3-2 | CASSQAPRTGGTEAFF | TGTGCCAGCAGCCAAGCTCCTCGAACCGGGGGCACTGAAGCTTTCTTT
. | . | TRBJ2-7 | TRBV7-9 | CASSQLIQGMGGKQYF | TGTGCCAGCAGCCAACTAATCCAGGGGATGGGCGGCAAGCAGTACTTC
TRBD2 | . | TRBJ2-3 | TRBV5-1 | CASRQLAGARTDTQYF | TGCGCCAGCAGGCAACTAGCGGGAGCCCGCACAGATACGCAGTATTTT
TRBD1 | . | TRBJ2-3 | TRBV5-4 | CASSEGDGTGLADTQYF | TGTGCCAGCAGCGAGGGAGATGGGACAGGGTTGGCAGATACGCAGTATTTT
TRBD2 | once | TRBJ2-3 | TRBV30 | CAWSKGLGTDTQYF | TGTGCCTGGAGTAAGGGACTAGGGACAGATACGCAGTATTTT
. | few | TRBJ1-4 | TRBV5-4 | CASSLSGLDEKLFF | TGTGCCAGCAGCTTGTCAGGGTTGGATGAAAAACTGTTTTTT
. | . | TRBJ2-7 | TRBV12-3/TRBV12-4 | CASSLGPSYEQYF | TGTGCCAGCAGTTTGGGGCCTTCCTACGAGCAGTACTTC
. | . | TRBJ2-7 | TRBV5-1 | CASSPHTISYEQYF | TGCGCCAGCAGCCCGCATACTATCTCCTACGAGCAGTACTTC
. | . | TRBJ1-5 | TRBV4-3 | CASSWEVGQPQHF | TGCGCCAGCAGCTGGGAGGTTGGGCAGCCCCAGCATTTT
. | . | TRBJ1-1 | TRBV28 | CASSGRGAGAPNTEAFF | TGTGCCAGCAGCGGACGGGGGGCAGGGGCTCCGAACACTGAAGCTTTCTTT
TRBD1 | . | TRBJ2-3 | TRBV30 | CAWVGTAASDTQYF | TGTGCCTGGGTCGGGACAGCAGCCTCAGATACGCAGTATTTT
. | . | TRBJ2-2 | TRBV7-8 | CATGGRANTGELFF | TGTGCCACTGGTGGGCGGGCGAACACCGGGGAGCTGTTTTTT
. | . | TRBJ1-5 | TRBV18 | CASSPGQVLGNQPQHF | TGTGCCAGCTCACCAGGGCAGGTCTTGGGCAATCAGCCCCAGCATTTT
TRBD1 | . | TRBJ1-5 | TRBV7-2 | CASSQGTVNQPQHF | TGTGCCAGCAGCCAAGGGACAGTCAATCAGCCCCAGCATTTT
. | . | TRBJ1-1 | TRBV4-1 | CASSQIERAEAFF | TGCGCCAGCAGCCAAATAGAGAGGGCTGAAGCTTTCTTT
TRBD1 | . | TRBJ2-7 | TRBV27 | CASSRETGRTYEQYF | TGTGCCAGCAGTCGCGAGACAGGGAGAACCTACGAGCAGTACTTC
TRBD1 | few | TRBJ2-2 | TRBV19 | CASIGGQGIGELFF | TGTGCCAGTATCGGGGGACAGGGAATCGGGGAGCTGTTTTTT
. | . | TRBJ2-1 | TRBV11-2 | CASSLGHTGFNEQFF | TGTGCCAGCAGCTTAGGGCACACAGGGTTTAATGAGCAGTTCTTC
TRBD2 | . | TRBJ2-7 | TRBV29-1 | CSVEGLAYEQYF | TGCAGCGTTGAAGGACTAGCTTACGAGCAGTACTTC
. | . | TRBJ2-5 | TRBV29-1 | CSVVPFQETQYF | TGCAGCGTTGTCCCATTTCAAGAGACCCAGTACTTC
. | . | TRBJ2-2 | TRBV6-5 | CASSSLTRENTGELFF | TGTGCCAGCAGTTCCCTGACTAGGGAGAACACCGGGGAGCTGTTTTTT
TRBD1 | . | TRBJ1-5 | TRBV10-3 | CAIGQGYNQGPQHF | TGTGCCATTGGACAGGGATACAATCAGGGGCCCCAGCATTTT
. | . | TRBJ2-5 | TRBV24-1 | CATSDGVFQETQYF | TGTGCCACCAGTGACGGAGTATTCCAAGAGACCCAGTACTTC
TRBD2 | once | TRBJ2-1 | TRBV19 | CASSPRTSGSSYNEQFF | TGTGCCAGTAGTCCTCGGACTAGCGGAAGCTCCTACAATGAGCAGTTCTTC